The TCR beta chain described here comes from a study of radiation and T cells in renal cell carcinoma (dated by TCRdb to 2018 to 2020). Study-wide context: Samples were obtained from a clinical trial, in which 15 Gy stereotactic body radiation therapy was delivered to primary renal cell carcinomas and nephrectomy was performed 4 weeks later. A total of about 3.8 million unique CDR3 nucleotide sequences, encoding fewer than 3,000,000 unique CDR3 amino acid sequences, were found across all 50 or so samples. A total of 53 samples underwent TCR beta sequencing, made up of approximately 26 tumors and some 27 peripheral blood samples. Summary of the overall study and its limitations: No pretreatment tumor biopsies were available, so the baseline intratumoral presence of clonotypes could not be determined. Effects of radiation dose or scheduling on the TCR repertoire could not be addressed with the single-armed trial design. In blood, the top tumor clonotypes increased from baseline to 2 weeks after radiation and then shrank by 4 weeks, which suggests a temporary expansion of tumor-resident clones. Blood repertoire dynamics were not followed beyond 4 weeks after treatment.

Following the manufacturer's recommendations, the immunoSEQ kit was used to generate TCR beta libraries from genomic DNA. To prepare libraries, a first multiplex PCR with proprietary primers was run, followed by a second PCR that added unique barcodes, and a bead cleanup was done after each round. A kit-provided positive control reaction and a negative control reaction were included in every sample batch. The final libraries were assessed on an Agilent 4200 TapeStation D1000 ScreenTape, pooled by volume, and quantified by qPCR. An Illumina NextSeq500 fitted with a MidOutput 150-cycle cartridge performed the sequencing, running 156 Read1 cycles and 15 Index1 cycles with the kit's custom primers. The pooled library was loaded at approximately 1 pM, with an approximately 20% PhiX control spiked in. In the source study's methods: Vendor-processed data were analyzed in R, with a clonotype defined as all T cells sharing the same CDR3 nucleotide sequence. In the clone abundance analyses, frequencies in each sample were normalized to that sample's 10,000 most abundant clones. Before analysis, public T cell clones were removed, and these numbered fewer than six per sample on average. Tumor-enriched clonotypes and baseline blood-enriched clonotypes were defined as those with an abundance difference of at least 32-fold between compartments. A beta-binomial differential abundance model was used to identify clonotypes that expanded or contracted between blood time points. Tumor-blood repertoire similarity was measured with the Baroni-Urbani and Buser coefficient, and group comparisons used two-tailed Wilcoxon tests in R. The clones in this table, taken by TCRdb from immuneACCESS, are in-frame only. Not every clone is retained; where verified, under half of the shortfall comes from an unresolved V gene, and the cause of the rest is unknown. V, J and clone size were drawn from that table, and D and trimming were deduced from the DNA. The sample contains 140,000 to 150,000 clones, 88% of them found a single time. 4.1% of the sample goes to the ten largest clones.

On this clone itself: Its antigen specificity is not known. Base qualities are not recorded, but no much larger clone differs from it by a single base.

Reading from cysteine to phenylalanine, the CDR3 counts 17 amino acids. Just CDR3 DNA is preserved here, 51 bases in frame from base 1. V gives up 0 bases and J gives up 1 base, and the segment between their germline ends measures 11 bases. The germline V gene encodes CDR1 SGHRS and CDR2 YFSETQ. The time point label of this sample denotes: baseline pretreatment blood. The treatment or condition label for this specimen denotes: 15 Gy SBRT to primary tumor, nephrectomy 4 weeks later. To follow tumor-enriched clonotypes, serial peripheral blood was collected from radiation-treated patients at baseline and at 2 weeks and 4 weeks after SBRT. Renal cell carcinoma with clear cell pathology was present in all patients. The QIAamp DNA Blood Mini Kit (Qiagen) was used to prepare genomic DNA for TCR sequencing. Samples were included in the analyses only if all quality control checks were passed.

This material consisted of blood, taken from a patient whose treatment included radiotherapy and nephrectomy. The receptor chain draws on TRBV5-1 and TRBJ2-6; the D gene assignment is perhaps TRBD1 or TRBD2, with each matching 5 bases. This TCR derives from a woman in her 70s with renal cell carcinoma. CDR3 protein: CASSLDVRESGANVLTF. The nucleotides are TGCGCCAGCAGCTTGGACGTCAGGGAGTCTGGGGCCAACGTCCTGACTTTC.